This T cell receptor beta chain was captured by sequencing in a study of shared clonotypes between healthy human individuals. Each of the donors was a healthy adult who was HIV-negative and had not had a recent acute infection or vaccination. The investigators split CD4+ cells into a CD45RA+ naive subset and a CD45RA-negative memory subset. Some clones are missing from TCRdb's copy, which holds only in-frame ones; the method was immunoSEQ multiplex PCR. The sample has approximately 2,000,000 clones; about nine tenths are singletons. Trimming took off 1 base at V and 3 bases at J, with 7 bases between the two ends. CDR3 length equals 14 residues. Germline CDR1 SGDLS, CDR2 YYNGEE. A remark on this clone: This CDR3 is also generated by other DNA sequences in the sample.

The chain links TRBV9 to TRBJ1-4; D ambiguous. Specimen: naive CD4+ T cells from PBMCs. Subset meaning: CD45RA+ positively selected. The clonotype originates from a man between 18 and 29 years old in good health. Some clones in this sample may be carry-over from other donors' samples. CDR3 region: CASSVTGANEKLFF. The CDR3 nucleotides are TGTGCCAGCAGCGTAACGGGCGCTAATGAAAAACTGTTTTTT.